What follows are 22 T cell receptor beta chains derived from one specimen sequenced in a study of breast tumors, draining lymph nodes, adjacent tissues. Using its own MiXCR run on the multiplex PCR reads, TCRdb lists one record per CDR3 protein. The sample lists 200,000 to 250,000 distinct CDR3 sequences; around 35% were seen once. Axillary draining lymph nodes of breast cancer patients supplied the node samples. Sequenced: axillary lymph node tissue. These receptors came from a female donor with breast cancer. Some clones in this sample may be carry-over from other donors' samples.

The chain combines TRBV10-3 with TRBJ2-3; 12 bases map to TRBD2. This CDR3 spans 16 amino acids. CDR1 and CDR2 from the germline V gene are ENHRY and SYGVKD. The trim removed 0 bases at V and 4 bases at J, leaving 2 bases unmatched. The CDR3 nucleotides are TGTGCCATCAGTGAGTCCCGACTAGCGGGGGCAGATACGCAGTATTTT. This translates into CAISESRLAGADTQYF.

This clonotype was seen ten or more times. This chain joins TRBV19 and TRBJ2-2, with TRBD2 as a possible D gene (5 bases). Trimming pared 3 bases from V and 4 bases from J, leaving 12 bases between. In germline, CDR1 is LNHDA, CDR2 SQIVND (reference sequence). CDR3 length: 15 amino acids. The CDR3 nucleotides are TGTGCCAGTAGTATTGGGAGCGTGGGCACCGGGGAGCTGTTTTTT. Protein: CASSIGSVGTGELFF.

This clonotype was seen at least ten times. The chain joins TRBV7-2 to TRBJ2-7; TRBD1 aligns across 9 bases. Germline lookup yields CDR1 SGHTA and CDR2 FQGNSA. The CDR3 length is 15 residues. The V gene end was trimmed by 5 bases and the J gene end by 0 bases; junction bases not matched to a gene: 5. Here the CDR3 reads CASSPGQGLSYEQYF. CDR3 sequence (DNA): TGTGCCAGCAGCCCGGGACAGGGTCTCTCCTACGAGCAGTACTTC.

Written as DNA, the CDR3 is TGTGCCAGCAGTCGGGGGGACCTCACAGATACGCAGTATTTT. The encoded protein is CASSRGDLTDTQYF. The chain is built from TRBV6-5 and TRBJ2-3; 7 bases agree with TRBD2. Germline values: CDR1 MNHEY, CDR2 SVGAGI. After removal of 5 bases from V and 2 bases from J, the junction contained 4 bases not matched to a gene. This CDR3 region has 14 residues.

Many counts were recorded for this clonotype. The CDR3 region is CASSPGAGPGELFF. For the CDR3, the DNA is TGTGCCAGCAGCCCCGGGGCAGGCCCCGGGGAGCTGTTTTTT. V and J are TRBV7-2 and TRBJ2-2; the D call may be TRBD1 or TRBD2 (5 bases each). Trimming cost V 5 bases and J 6 bases, with 13 bases left between them. The germline V gene has CDR1 SGHTA and CDR2 FQGNSA. The CDR3 loop spans 14 amino acids.

Points on this clonotype: This sequence may be a read error, since a much larger clone differs from it by one base. The chain employs TRBV12-3 or TRBV12-4 and TRBJ2-7; D is undetermined. The CDR3 has 13 amino acids. V was pared by 3 bases and J by 2 bases, with 8 bases between. The CDR3: CASSLGWTYEQYF. The CDR3 DNA follows: TGTGCCAGCAGTTTGGGCTGGACCTACGAGCAGTACTTC.

This clonotype was recorded at least ten times. This chain connects TRBV6-4 to TRBJ2-5; weak D call: TRBD1 (5 bases). The CDR3 sequence is 14 residues long. The V end lost 4 bases, the J end lost 5 bases, and 14 bases lay between the germline ends. The germline V gene encodes CDR1 MRHNA and CDR2 SNTAGT. The CDR3 region has the DNA TGTGCCAGCAGTGCCCAGGGTGGTGCGGAGACCCAGTACTTC. Residues: CASSAQGGAETQYF.

The table lists this clonotype with many counts. The genes are TRBV18 and TRBJ2-7, with D tentatively TRBD1 (6 bases). CDR3 length equals 14 residues. The V end lost 6 bases, the J end lost 8 bases, and 20 bases lay between the germline ends. Germline V gene sequence: CDR1 KGHSH, CDR2 LQKENI. The DNA of the CDR3 is TGTGCCAGCTCCCCGCCAGGGGCCGACAAAAAGCAGTACTTC. It codes for CASSPPGADKKQYF.

This clonotype was counted at least ten times. The genes are TRBV6-6 and TRBJ2-7; 8 bases map to TRBD1. CDR3 length: 14 residues. V was clipped by 3 bases and J by 5 bases; unmatched bases: 6. CDR1 and CDR2 (germline): MNHNY, SVGAGI (reference sequence). CDR3 sequence reads: CASSYFQGADEQYF. Here the CDR3 DNA reads TGTGCCAGCAGTTATTTCCAGGGGGCTGACGAGCAGTACTTC.

There are many counts of this clonotype. V gene TRBV6-5 combines with J gene TRBJ1-2; 11 bases are a match to TRBD1. Trimming took 5 bases from V and 3 from J; bases not matched to a gene: 8. Germline values: CDR1 MNHEY, CDR2 SVGAGI. CDR3 length: 16 amino acids. CDR3 nucleotides: TGTGCCAGCAGTGAAATTGGACAGGGGGCACACTATGGCTACACCTTC. Amino acids: CASSEIGQGAHYGYTF.

In this sample, this clonotype turned up once. Germline is not matched at one junction end, which may reflect a read error. The chain is built from TRBV19 and TRBJ1-1, with unresolved D. Germline CDR1 and CDR2: LNHDA and SQIVND (reference sequence). This CDR3 region has 12 residues. The CDR3 region is CASSWTGTEAFF. DNA of the CDR3: TGCGCCAGTAGTTGGACCGGTACTGAAGCTTTCTTT. The full variable domain, rest sourced from reference TRBV19 and TRBJ1-1, is DGGITQSPKYLFRKEGQNVTLSCEQNLNHDAMYWYRQDPGQGLRLIYYSQIVNDFQKGDIAEGYSVSREKKESFPLTVTSAQKNPTAFYLCASSWTGTEAFFGQGTRLTVV.

V and J are TRBV2 and TRBJ2-7; TRBD1 aligns across 12 bases. V lost 6 bases and J lost 2; bases outside the gene matches: 11. CDR3 length: 17 amino acids. Germline lookup yields CDR1 SNHLY and CDR2 FYNNEI. The CDR3 spells CASSQGTGGPRPYEQYF. CDR3 DNA: TGTGCCAGCAGCCAAGGGACAGGGGGCCCCCGACCCTACGAGCAGTACTTC.

This clonotype was seen a handful of times. This chain joins TRBV3-1 and TRBJ2-5; 10 bases fit TRBD1. V dropped 1 base and J dropped 5; count of bases not matched to a gene: 10. Per germline, CDR1 LGHDT and CDR2 YNNKEL (reference sequence). The CDR3 spans 17 residues. CDR3 sequence: CASSQGVRDRGGETQYF. The CDR3 DNA reads TGTGCCAGCAGCCAAGGTGTCAGGGACAGGGGAGGGGAGACCCAGTACTTC.

Only a few counts were recorded for this clonotype. One base away lies a much larger clone, so this may be a sequencing read error. The CDR3 DNA reads TGCAGTGCTATGGCAGGAGAAGAGACCCCGTACTTC. It yields the protein CSAMAGEETPYF. This chain connects TRBV20-1 to TRBJ2-5; no reliable D call. The V gene's germline CDR1 is DFQATT and CDR2 SNEGSKA (reference sequence). The CDR3 spans 12 residues.

There are many counts of this clonotype. The CDR3 region has the DNA TGTGCCAGTAGTATTACCCTGACAGTCTATGGCTACACCTTC. Its translation: CASSITLTVYGYTF. The rearrangement links TRBV19 to TRBJ1-2; a weak D match, TRBD1 (5 bases). The CDR3 sequence is 14 residues long. Germline-derived CDR1 and CDR2 are LNHDA and SQIVND (reference sequence). Trimming stripped 3 bases from V and 4 bases from J, with 12 bases between. The complete variable domain, with remaining parts taken from reference TRBV19 and TRBJ1-2, reads DGGITQSPKYLFRKEGQNVTLSCEQNLNHDAMYWYRQDPGQGLRLIYYSQIVNDFQKGDIAEGYSVSREKKESFPLTVTSAQKNPTAFYLCASSITLTVYGYTFGSGTRLTVV.

A remark on this clonotype: Mismatch with germline at one junction end may stem from a read error. The V call is TRBV6-5, the J call TRBJ2-7; 10 nucleotides align to TRBD2. From germline, CDR1 is MNHEY and CDR2 SVGAGI. CDR3 length: 15 residues. As DNA, the CDR3 is TGTGCCAGCAGTCACTCGGCTAGCGGGAGCTACGAGCAGTACTTC. Its translation is CASSHSASGSYEQYF.

This chain links TRBV12-3 or TRBV12-4 with TRBJ1-4, with D possibly TRBD1 on 5 matching bases. The CDR3 runs 14 residues. The germline V and J ends were trimmed by 5 bases and 4 bases, with 11 bases remaining between them. The CDR3 sequence: CASSTGSYNEKLFF. DNA for the CDR3: TGTGCCAGCAGTACAGGCTCCTATAATGAAAAACTGTTTTTT.

This chain uses TRBV2 with TRBJ2-7; possibly TRBD1 for D (6 bases). V gave up 3 bases and J gave up 7 bases, with 13 bases separating them. Germline-derived CDR1 and CDR2 are SNHLY and FYNNEI. The CDR3 length is 13 residues. For the CDR3, the DNA is TGTGCCAGCAGTGACCTGGGGGCGCGGGAGCAGTACTTC. This codes for CASSDLGAREQYF.

This clonotype was seen only a few times. This sequence joins TRBV4-1 and TRBJ2-3; 12 bases are a match to TRBD2. V dropped 1 base and J dropped 4; count of bases not matched to a gene: 9. This CDR3 spans 18 amino acids. From germline, CDR1 is MGHRA and CDR2 YSYEKL. The CDR3 sequence is CASSQAMVTSGRSDTQYF. The DNA of the CDR3 is TGCGCCAGCAGCCAAGCGATGGTAACTAGCGGGAGGTCAGATACGCAGTATTTT.

The chain links TRBV6-5 to TRBJ1-5, with D hard to call. The CDR3 length is 14 residues. Germline CDR1 and CDR2: MNHEY and SVGAGI. Trimming shortened V by 5 bases and J by 5 bases, and 13 bases separated the two germline ends. CDR3 nucleotide sequence: TGTGCCAGCAGTCACCAGAGGGAACATCAGCCCCAGCATTTT. It translates to CASSHQREHQPQHF.

The table lists this clonotype with many counts. The V gene is TRBV7-9, the J gene TRBJ2-5; D is perhaps TRBD1 or TRBD2 (5 bases each). Per the germline V gene, CDR1 is SEHNR and CDR2 is FQNEAQ (reference sequence). The CDR3 length is 17 residues. The V end lost 4 bases, the J end lost 9 bases, and 27 bases lay between the germline ends. CDR3 in DNA: TGTGCCAGCAGCTACCCGGGACCTAGGGTAAAATGGGAGCCCCAGTACTTC. Its translation is CASSYPGPRVKWEPQYF.

Comments on this clonotype: One end of the junction varies from germline; a read error may be responsible. The chain combines TRBV6-5 with TRBJ1-2; no clear D gene. There are 15 residues in the CDR3. CDR1 and CDR2 (germline): MNHEY, SVGAGI. The chain's CDR3 is CASSHSGIIDYGYTF. The CDR3 region has the DNA TGTGCCAGCAGTCACTCCGGGATCATTGACTATGGCTACACCTTC.